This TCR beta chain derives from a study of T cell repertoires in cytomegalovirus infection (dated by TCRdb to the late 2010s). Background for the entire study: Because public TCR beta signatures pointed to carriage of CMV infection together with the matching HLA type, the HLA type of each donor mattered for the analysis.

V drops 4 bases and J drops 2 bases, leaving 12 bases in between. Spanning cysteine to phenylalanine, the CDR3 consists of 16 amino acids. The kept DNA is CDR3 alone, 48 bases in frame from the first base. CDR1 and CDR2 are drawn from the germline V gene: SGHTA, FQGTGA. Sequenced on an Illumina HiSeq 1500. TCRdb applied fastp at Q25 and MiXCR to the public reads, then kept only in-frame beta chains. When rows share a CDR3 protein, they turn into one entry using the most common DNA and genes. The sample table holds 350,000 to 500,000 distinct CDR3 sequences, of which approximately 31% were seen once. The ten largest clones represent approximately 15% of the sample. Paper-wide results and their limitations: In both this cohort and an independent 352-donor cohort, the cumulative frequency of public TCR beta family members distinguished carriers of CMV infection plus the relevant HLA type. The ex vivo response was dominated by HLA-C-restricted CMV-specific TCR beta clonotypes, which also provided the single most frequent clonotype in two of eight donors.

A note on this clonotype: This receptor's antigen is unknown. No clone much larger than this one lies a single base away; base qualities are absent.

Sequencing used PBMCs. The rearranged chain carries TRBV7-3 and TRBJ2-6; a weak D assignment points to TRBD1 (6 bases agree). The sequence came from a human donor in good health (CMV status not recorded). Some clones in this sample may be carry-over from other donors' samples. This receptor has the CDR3 CASSSRQDTGANVLTF. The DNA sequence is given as TGTGCCAGCAGCTCCAGACAGGATACTGGGGCCAACGTCCTGACTTTC.